The TCR beta chain described here comes from a study of CD8 T cells in ankylosing spondylitis. The CDR3 is 16 amino acids. Trimming at V came to 1 base and at J to 4 bases, leaving 10 bases not matched to a gene. Germline CDR1 DFQATT, CDR2 SNEGSKA (reference sequence). Generation of TCR beta libraries employed quantitative 5'-RACE incorporating molecular barcodes. TCRdb independently ran MiXCR on the 5' RACE reads; one entry per CDR3 protein. The repertoire consists of about 440,000 distinct CDR3 sequences, with more than 15% occurring once and the leading ten covering about 0.94%. With regard to this clonotype: What it binds is not known.

Study outcomes and limitations: Disease-linked clones had a CD8+ phenotype and relatively low frequency in peripheral blood. Seemingly characteristic of ankylosing spondylitis blood was a TCR beta motif consisting of under 10 highly homologous variants. Disease-associated clones were reportedly significantly overrepresented in matched ankylosing spondylitis synovial fluid. Existing reports had already noted some motif variants in reactive arthritis synovial fluid and blood.

This TCR derives from a male donor with ankylosing spondylitis. Sequenced sample: blood, either unsorted or a sorted T cell fraction (not recorded which). This chain connects TRBV20-1 to TRBJ2-3; TRBD1 agrees at 8 bases. CDR3 in amino acids: CSARAPGTGGPDTQYF. The DNA of the CDR3 is TGCAGTGCTAGAGCTCCCGGGACAGGAGGACCAGATACGCAGTATTTT.